This paragraph covers one T cell receptor beta chain sequence. Trimming cost V 10 bases and J 3 bases, with 13 bases left between them. This CDR3 is built from 13 residues. Germline V gene sequence: CDR1 MNHEY, CDR2 SVGAGI. The data belong to a study of blood T cell repertoires in COVID-19. Study context: The study drew acute and convalescent COVID-19 samples from the United States, Italy and Spain. PBMCs, B-cell-depleted T cells, or T cells provided the cDNA or gDNA that made up the material.

Authors' analysis steps: Amplified reference gene primers provided the basis for estimating nucleated cell counts. Generated by immunoSEQ multiplex PCR, the TCRdb table keeps only in-frame clones and is missing some. The D gene and trimming were derived from the DNA, and the V and J assignments and clone size from that table. This sample has over 150,000 clones, with around 85% found just once. What was sequenced was peripheral blood. The clonotype originates from a man in his sixties or seventies with active or convalescent COVID-19. The chain employs TRBV6-5 and TRBJ2-1; D unclear. The CDR3, as DNA: TGTGCCACCCCCAGGAACCTCTACAATGAGCAGTTCTTC. It specifies CATPRNLYNEQFF.